This T cell receptor (beta chain) was identified in a study of blood T cell repertoires in COVID-19. The wider study: Whether acute or convalescent, the COVID-19 samples came from the United States, Italy and Spain. PBMCs, B-cell-depleted T cells, or T cells were the source of the cDNA or gDNA that made up the material.

Original processing methods: Amplified reference gene primers provided the basis for estimating nucleated cell counts. Sequenced by immunoSEQ multiplex PCR; TCRdb stores in-frame clones only, minus some. For V, J and clone size, that table is used; D and trimming come from the DNA. In the table there are around 200,000 clones, 70% to 90% of which are singletons. Germline-derived CDR1 and CDR2 are LGHNA and YSLEER. Trimming at V came to 0 bases and at J to 4 bases, leaving 17 bases not matched to a gene. The CDR3 has 20 residues. The clonotype was recovered from a man in his sixties with acute or convalescent COVID-19. V and J are TRBV4-3 and TRBJ2-3, with 9 nucleotides matching TRBD2. The sample was peripheral blood. Written as DNA, the CDR3 is TGCGCCAGCAGCCAAGACATCGAGCGGGAGGACCTCTCGGACGCAGATACGCAGTATTTT. Translated, it gives CASSQDIEREDLSDADTQYF.